This T cell receptor beta chain was sequenced during a study of OX40 agonist ivuxolimab in advanced cancers. Study details: Those enrolled were 82.7% male, with a mean age of 60 years and ages from roughly 20 to 90.

Measured with immunoSEQ multiplex PCR; TCRdb has only the in-frame clones, and not every one. This sample yields about 98,000 clones, of which 88% are seen a single time; around 0.82% belongs to the top ten. Study-wide points: CD8+ T cells showed, on average, more clonal expansion than CD4+ cells. CD4+ and CD8+ blood T cells expanded clonally by week 6 at 0.1 to 3.0 mg/kg.

Trimming left V 6 bases short and J 4 bases short, with 12 bases between. CDR1 is LNHDA, CDR2 SQIVND, per germline (reference sequence). The CDR3 loop spans 14 amino acids. On this clone: Its cognate antigen is unknown.

The clonotype originates from an adult with an advanced solid tumor such as melanoma, head and neck, liver or kidney cancer. This chain uses TRBV19 with TRBJ2-2, with D maybe TRBD2 (6 bases). The sample here was CD4+ or CD8+ T cells sorted from blood, taken in a trial of the OX40 agonist ivuxolimab. The DNA of the CDR3 is TGTGCCAGTAGCTCCGGGGGTTTCACCGGGGAGCTGTTTTTT. It translates to CASSSGGFTGELFF.